This is a list of T cell receptor beta chains from one sample in a study of blood T cell repertoires in COVID-19. Produced via immunoSEQ multiplex PCR; TCRdb's table is partial and in-frame only. Here the sample spans 150,000 to 200,000 clones, about 75% being singletons. The sample taken for sequencing was peripheral blood. Receptors were obtained from a woman between 65 and 79 years old with acute or convalescent COVID-19. The CDR3 runs from the conserved cysteine through the conserved F or W. The order of the fields is D gene, J gene, clone size, V gene, CDR3 protein, CDR3 DNA. A D gene is named only where the DNA matches it firmly. Part of the rows lack a size; the others show once, few, many or a class for expanded clones.

d_call: -; j_call: TRBJ1-3; clone_size: -; v_call: TRBV7-6; cdr3_aa: CASSLSHTGGNTIYF; cdr3_nt: TGTGCCAGCAGCTTATCACATACAGGGGGAAACACCATATATTTT
d_call: -; j_call: TRBJ1-2; clone_size: -; v_call: TRBV5-4; cdr3_aa: CASSLGSGLNYGYTF; cdr3_nt: TGTGCCAGCAGCTTGGGGTCAGGACTTAACTATGGCTACACCTTC
d_call: TRBD2; j_call: TRBJ2-3; clone_size: -; v_call: TRBV10-2; cdr3_aa: CASSSQGLAAYF; cdr3_nt: TGCGCCAGCAGTAGCCAGGGACTAGCTGCGTATTTT
d_call: -; j_call: TRBJ2-2; clone_size: -; v_call: TRBV27; cdr3_aa: CASRVAGGTGELFF; cdr3_nt: TGTGCCAGCAGGGTGGCAGGGGGGACCGGGGAGCTGTTTTTT
d_call: -; j_call: TRBJ1-2; clone_size: -; v_call: TRBV11-2; cdr3_aa: CASSLNGELGGYTF; cdr3_nt: TGTGCCAGCAGCTTAAACGGGGAGTTAGGTGGCTACACCTTC
d_call: -; j_call: TRBJ2-1; clone_size: -; v_call: TRBV18; cdr3_aa: CASSPPQRRGGSNEQFF; cdr3_nt: TGTGCCAGCTCACCACCCCAGCGTCGAGGAGGCTCCAATGAGCAGTTCTTC
d_call: -; j_call: TRBJ1-2; clone_size: -; v_call: TRBV5-4; cdr3_aa: CASSLGQTGSYGYTF; cdr3_nt: TGTGCCAGCAGCTTGGGCCAGACAGGCTCCTATGGCTACACCTTC
d_call: -; j_call: TRBJ2-3; clone_size: many; v_call: TRBV7-2; cdr3_aa: CASSSRGLASTDTQYF; cdr3_nt: TGTGCCAGCAGCTCCCGTGGGCTAGCGAGCACAGATACGCAGTATTTT
d_call: -; j_call: TRBJ2-1; clone_size: -; v_call: TRBV3-1/TRBV3-2; cdr3_aa: CASSPGTQQFF; cdr3_nt: TGTGCCAGCAGCCCCGGGACTCAGCAGTTCTTC
d_call: -; j_call: TRBJ2-7; clone_size: -; v_call: TRBV10-3; cdr3_aa: CAISASLAKGTYEQYF; cdr3_nt: TGTGCCATCAGTGCGTCGCTAGCAAAAGGAACCTACGAGCAGTACTTC